A selection of T cell receptor beta chains follows, all from one sample in a study of PD-L1 blockade in urothelial cancer. Produced via immunoSEQ multiplex PCR; TCRdb's table is partial and in-frame only. The table lists over 75,000 clones, 89% of them singletons, with 0.97% in the top ten. The sequences come from PBMCs, collected around atezolizumab (anti-PD-L1) treatment. The receptor set was obtained from a woman older than 75 with urothelial cancer. The CDR3 runs from the conserved cysteine through the conserved F or W. Each record gives: D gene, V gene, J gene, clone size, CDR3 protein, CDR3 DNA. The D gene is left open where the match is weak. For some rows the clone size is stated as once, few or many, or as a class when expanded; others skip it.

D: NA; V: TRBV5-4; J: TRBJ2-3; size: once; CDR3: CASSLWAKTTDTQYF; DNA: TGTGCCAGCAGCTTGTGGGCGAAAACTACAGATACGCAGTATTTT
D: NA; V: TRBV5-1; J: TRBJ2-5; size: few; CDR3: CASSLGARQRGGQETQYF; DNA: TGCGCCAGCAGCTTGGGGGCTAGACAAAGGGGCGGCCAAGAGACCCAGTACTTC
D: NA; V: TRBV7-9; J: TRBJ1-1; size: NA; CDR3: CASSLFVKSHEAFF; DNA: TGTGCCAGCAGCTTATTCGTGAAGAGCCATGAAGCTTTCTTT
D: NA; V: TRBV27; J: TRBJ1-4; size: NA; CDR3: CASSLYGDGEKLFF; DNA: TGTGCCAGCAGTTTATACGGGGATGGAGAAAAACTGTTTTTT
D: TRBD1; V: TRBV6-4; J: TRBJ2-7; size: NA; CDR3: CASSPTGGVYEQYF; DNA: TGTGCCAGCAGCCCGACAGGGGGAGTTTACGAGCAGTACTTC
D: NA; V: TRBV6-4; J: TRBJ1-4; size: NA; CDR3: CASSLLWALSLEKLFF; DNA: TGTGCCAGCAGTCTTCTCTGGGCCCTCTCCCTGGAAAAACTGTTTTTT
D: TRBD1; V: TRBV27; J: TRBJ1-5; size: NA; CDR3: CASRGTGTNQPQHF; DNA: TGTGCCAGCAGGGGGACAGGGACAAATCAGCCCCAGCATTTT
D: TRBD1; V: TRBV5-1; J: TRBJ1-5; size: few; CDR3: CASRQDRENQPQHF; DNA: TGCGCCAGCAGACAAGACAGGGAGAATCAGCCCCAGCATTTT
D: TRBD1; V: TRBV29-1; J: TRBJ2-5; size: NA; CDR3: CSVGTGQETQYF; DNA: TGCAGCGTCGGGACAGGGCAAGAGACCCAGTACTTC
D: TRBD2; V: TRBV27; J: TRBJ2-1; size: NA; CDR3: CASSPIAGGHSYNEQFF; DNA: TGTGCCAGCAGTCCCATAGCGGGAGGGCATTCCTACAATGAGCAGTTCTTC
D: TRBD2; V: TRBV7-3; J: TRBJ2-1; size: NA; CDR3: CASSPSPTSGRGEQFF; DNA: TGTGCCAGCAGCCCCTCGCCGACTAGCGGGAGGGGCGAGCAGTTCTTC
D: NA; V: TRBV30; J: TRBJ2-6; size: NA; CDR3: CAWTLRGRGANVLTF; DNA: TGTGCCTGGACCCTCAGAGGTCGGGGGGCCAACGTCCTGACTTTC
D: TRBD2; V: TRBV9; J: TRBJ2-1; size: NA; CDR3: CASSSGGTKYYNEQFF; DNA: TGTGCCAGCAGCTCAGGCGGGACTAAATACTACAATGAGCAGTTCTTC
D: TRBD2; V: TRBV10-2; J: TRBJ2-1; size: NA; CDR3: CASAWAAGDDEQFF; DNA: TGCGCCAGCGCGTGGGCAGCGGGAGATGATGAGCAGTTCTTC
D: TRBD1; V: TRBV5-4; J: TRBJ2-2; size: NA; CDR3: CASSKQGYNTGELFF; DNA: TGTGCCAGCAGCAAACAGGGGTACAACACCGGGGAGCTGTTTTTT
D: TRBD2; V: TRBV7-9; J: TRBJ2-7; size: NA; CDR3: CASSPGTSREQYF; DNA: TGTGCCAGCAGCCCTGGGACTAGCAGAGAGCAGTACTTC
D: TRBD1; V: TRBV11-2; J: TRBJ2-7; size: NA; CDR3: CASSLRQGRTSEQYF; DNA: TGTGCCAGCAGCCTCCGACAGGGGAGGACTTCGGAGCAGTACTTC
D: TRBD2; V: TRBV5-1; J: TRBJ2-3; size: NA; CDR3: CASTKMGGSSDTQYF; DNA: TGCGCCAGCACCAAAATGGGCGGGAGTTCAGATACGCAGTATTTT
D: NA; V: TRBV6-1; J: TRBJ2-7; size: once; CDR3: CASRGIGQGHEQYF; DNA: TGTGCCAGCAGAGGGATCGGGCAGGGCCACGAGCAGTACTTC
D: NA; V: TRBV9; J: TRBJ1-2; size: NA; CDR3: CASSPSFGGPRDYGYTF; DNA: TGTGCCAGCAGCCCTTCATTCGGGGGGCCGAGGGACTATGGCTACACCTTC
D: TRBD1; V: TRBV28; J: TRBJ1-2; size: NA; CDR3: CASSLLAPGQGGYYTF; DNA: TGTGCCAGCAGTTTATTGGCCCCGGGACAGGGAGGATACTACACCTTC
D: TRBD2; V: TRBV6-5; J: TRBJ2-1; size: NA; CDR3: CASSGGSYNEQFF; DNA: TGTGCCAGCAGCGGGGGGTCCTACAATGAGCAGTTCTTC
D: TRBD1; V: TRBV28; J: TRBJ1-5; size: NA; CDR3: CASSFFDRGSNQPQHF; DNA: TGTGCCAGCAGTTTTTTTGACAGGGGAAGCAATCAGCCCCAGCATTTT
D: TRBD1; V: TRBV19; J: TRBJ2-1; size: NA; CDR3: CASSSGTGGNEQFF; DNA: TGTGCCAGTAGTTCCGGGACAGGGGGAAATGAGCAGTTCTTC
D: NA; V: TRBV5-4; J: TRBJ1-2; size: NA; CDR3: CASSLEKSSGYTF; DNA: TGTGCCAGCAGCTTGGAAAAGAGTAGCGGCTACACCTTC
D: TRBD1; V: TRBV19; J: TRBJ1-4; size: NA; CDR3: CASNPRQGAEKLFF; DNA: TGTGCCAGTAATCCCCGACAGGGGGCTGAAAAACTGTTTTTT
D: NA; V: TRBV5-4; J: TRBJ2-7; size: NA; CDR3: CASSEQGTWAYEQYF; DNA: TGTGCCAGCAGCGAACAGGGGACTTGGGCCTACGAGCAGTACTTC
D: NA; V: TRBV9; J: TRBJ2-1; size: NA; CDR3: CASSVEPGVGNEQFF; DNA: TGTGCCAGCAGCGTAGAGCCGGGAGTGGGGAATGAGCAGTTCTTC
D: NA; V: TRBV7-8; J: TRBJ1-1; size: NA; CDR3: CASSPVRTEREAFF; DNA: TGTGCCAGCAGCCCAGTGAGAACAGAACGTGAAGCTTTCTTT
D: NA; V: TRBV30; J: TRBJ2-7; size: NA; CDR3: CAWSPGREDEQYF; DNA: TGTGCCTGGAGTCCCGGTAGAGAGGACGAGCAGTACTTC
D: NA; V: TRBV7-9; J: TRBJ1-1; size: NA; CDR3: CASSYPRTSYNTEAFF; DNA: TGTGCCAGCAGCTATCCCCGGACAAGTTATAACACTGAAGCTTTCTTT
D: NA; V: TRBV19; J: TRBJ1-1; size: NA; CDR3: CASSVRGRSGNTEAFF; DNA: TGTGCCAGTAGTGTCAGGGGCCGAAGTGGGAACACTGAAGCTTTCTTT
D: NA; V: TRBV11-3; J: TRBJ1-1; size: NA; CDR3: CASSLGGPSTEAFF; DNA: TGTGCCAGCAGCTTGGGGGGACCCAGCACTGAAGCTTTCTTT
D: NA; V: TRBV5-4; J: TRBJ2-4; size: NA; CDR3: CASSLKRNGGIQYF; DNA: TGTGCCAGCAGCTTGAAGCGGAACGGGGGTATTCAGTACTTC
D: NA; V: TRBV10-2; J: TRBJ2-5; size: NA; CDR3: CASSPKRSQETQYF; DNA: TGCGCCAGCAGTCCGAAGCGAAGCCAAGAGACCCAGTACTTC
D: NA; V: TRBV10-3; J: TRBJ2-4; size: once; CDR3: CAISGGPAKNIQYF; DNA: TGTGCCATCAGTGGGGGGCCGGCCAAAAACATTCAGTACTTC
D: TRBD2; V: TRBV6-6; J: TRBJ2-1; size: NA; CDR3: CASSNSGNSYNEQFF; DNA: TGTGCCAGCAGTAATAGCGGGAACTCCTACAATGAGCAGTTCTTC
D: TRBD2; V: TRBV28; J: TRBJ2-7; size: NA; CDR3: CASRVTSGGQYF; DNA: TGTGCCAGCAGGGTGACTAGCGGAGGGCAGTACTTC
D: TRBD1; V: TRBV18; J: TRBJ1-2; size: NA; CDR3: CASSPPGQGPPLFGYTF; DNA: TGTGCCAGCTCACCTCCGGGACAGGGGCCGCCCTTGTTTGGCTACACCTTC
D: TRBD1; V: TRBV7-2; J: TRBJ2-5; size: NA; CDR3: CASSLDGQGAGETQYF; DNA: TGTGCCAGCAGCTTAGATGGCCAGGGGGCCGGTGAGACCCAGTACTTC
D: NA; V: TRBV11-2; J: TRBJ1-1; size: once; CDR3: CASSYVFGGGTEAFF; DNA: TGTGCCAGCAGCTATGTCTTCGGGGGAGGGACTGAAGCTTTCTTT
D: NA; V: TRBV6-1; J: TRBJ2-7; size: once; CDR3: CASSVGGSYEQYF; DNA: TGTGCCAGCAGTGTAGGAGGGTCCTACGAGCAGTACTTC
D: NA; V: TRBV19; J: TRBJ2-3; size: NA; CDR3: CASSSRAGAGDTQYF; DNA: TGTGCCAGTAGCTCACGAGCAGGGGCGGGAGATACGCAGTATTTT
D: NA; V: TRBV9; J: TRBJ1-1; size: NA; CDR3: CASSPIRGVKGTEAFF; DNA: TGTGCCAGCAGCCCTATACGGGGGGTAAAGGGCACTGAAGCTTTCTTT
D: NA; V: TRBV13; J: TRBJ2-1; size: NA; CDR3: CASSSLLEGAGEQFF; DNA: TGTGCCAGCAGCAGTCTGCTGGAGGGGGCAGGTGAGCAGTTCTTC
D: TRBD1; V: TRBV10-1; J: TRBJ2-5; size: NA; CDR3: CASSALGTGGRETQYF; DNA: TGCGCCAGCAGTGCTTTAGGGACAGGTGGTCGGGAGACCCAGTACTTC
D: NA; V: TRBV28; J: TRBJ2-3; size: NA; CDR3: CASSPRRTSTDTQYF; DNA: TGTGCCAGCAGCCCACGGAGGACCAGCACAGATACGCAGTATTTT
D: NA; V: TRBV27; J: TRBJ2-2; size: once; CDR3: CASSVRLGGGGELFF; DNA: TGTGCCAGCAGTGTAAGACTAGGTGGGGGCGGGGAGCTGTTTTTT
D: TRBD2; V: TRBV7-2; J: TRBJ2-5; size: NA; CDR3: CASSLVAGVEETQYF; DNA: TGTGCCAGCAGCTTAGTAGCGGGAGTGGAAGAGACCCAGTACTTC
D: NA; V: TRBV5-1; J: TRBJ1-2; size: NA; CDR3: CASSLDSPNYGYTF; DNA: TGCGCCAGCAGCTTGGACAGCCCTAACTATGGCTACACCTTC
D: TRBD1; V: TRBV30; J: TRBJ1-4; size: few; CDR3: CAWSRKGAEGLFF; DNA: TGTGCCTGGAGTCGGAAGGGGGCGGAGGGACTGTTTTTT
D: TRBD1; V: TRBV5-1; J: TRBJ1-4; size: NA; CDR3: CASSLGAGQINEKLFF; DNA: TGCGCCAGCAGCTTGGGTGCGGGACAGATAAATGAAAAACTGTTTTTT
D: NA; V: TRBV6-1; J: TRBJ1-4; size: NA; CDR3: CASSAVATNEKLFF; DNA: TGTGCCAGCAGTGCGGTAGCAACTAATGAAAAACTGTTTTTT
D: NA; V: TRBV7-8; J: TRBJ1-5; size: NA; CDR3: CASSNGQWMQPQHF; DNA: TGTGCCAGCAGCAACGGACAGTGGATGCAGCCCCAGCATTTT
D: NA; V: TRBV14; J: TRBJ1-4; size: NA; CDR3: CASSQDYGVPEKLFF; DNA: TGTGCCAGCAGCCAAGATTACGGGGTTCCTGAAAAACTGTTTTTT